The 15 T cell receptor beta chains reported below all come from one sample, sequenced in a study of human T cells and chemical hapten exposure listed by TCRdb under 2021. The sample's time point label is to be understood as: pre-sensitization, week 0. The treatment or condition tag for this specimen amounts to: therapeutic diphenylcyclopropenone sensitization with weekly scalp DPC. The library was produced with RACE. The run used a NextSeq 500. TCRdb reprocessing: public reads trimmed at Q25 with fastp, clones called with MiXCR, in-frame beta chains kept. Each entry is one CDR3 protein sequence, shown with its most common DNA and genes. The sample data list about 270,000 distinct CDR3 sequences, and 7.7% of these were observed just once. Of the sample, roughly 1.2% is held by the ten largest clones. The source was whole blood, collected in connection with sensitization to the hapten diphenylcyclopropenone (DPC). The receptors were sampled from a man in his late teens or twenties with alopecia areata. Some clones in this sample may be carry-over from other donors' samples.

In its sample, this clonotype was seen many times. The chain recombines TRBV27 with TRBJ1-1; D not certain. The CDR3 is made up of 14 amino acids. V gave up 1 base and J gave up 4 bases, with 10 bases separating them. CDR1 is MNHEY and CDR2 is SMNVEV in the germline V gene (reference sequence). CDR3 sequence reads: CASSLLGMGTEAFF. The CDR3 bases are TGTGCCAGCAGTTTATTAGGGATGGGCACTGAAGCTTTCTTT.

The J gene is TRBJ1-1, the V gene TRBV6-1; no definite D call. The CDR3 extends over 11 amino acids. Germline loops: CDR1 MNHNS, CDR2 SASEGT. Deletions cut 7 bases from V and 2 bases from J, with 5 bases between. CDR3 sequence reads: CASTINTEAFF. The CDR3 DNA reads as TGTGCCAGCACCATAAACACTGAAGCTTTCTTT.

This clonotype was observed a handful of times. J is TRBJ1-2 and V is TRBV12-3 or TRBV12-4; the match to TRBD1 covers 9 bases. This CDR3 is 15 amino acids long. J lost 9 bases, V lost 0 bases, and 8 bases had no gene match. CDR3 protein: CASSLAAGQGRSYTF. CDR3 DNA sequence: TGTGCCAGCAGTTTAGCGGCGGGACAGGGACGAAGCTACACCTTC.

This clonotype appeared a few times. The CDR3 bases are TGTGCCGAAAGTCGGGAGACTAGCGGGGGGGGATATACGCAGTATTTT. It encodes CAESRETSGGGYTQYF. The chain recombines TRBV6-1 with TRBJ2-3; TRBD2 matches at 14 bases. The V segment lost 11 bases and the J segment 7 bases; nucleotides outside the gene matches: 14. CDR1 MNHNS and CDR2 SASEGT come from the germline V gene. The CDR3 loop spans 16 amino acids.

This clonotype was recorded a few times. The chain uses TRBV20-1 and TRBJ1-4; 10 nucleotides match TRBD1. V lost 2 bases and J lost 8; bases outside the gene matches: 5. Per germline, CDR1 DFQATT and CDR2 SNEGSKA (reference sequence). The CDR3 has 14 residues. CDR3 sequence (DNA): TGCAGTGCTAGACGGACAGGGGGTCGGGAAAAACTGTTTTTT. As protein: CSARRTGGREKLFF.

This chain joins TRBV4-3 and TRBJ2-6; no firm D call. CDR3 length: 16 residues. CDR1 is LGHNA, CDR2 YSLEER, per germline. V lost 3 bases and J 0 bases, leaving 9 bases between the germline ends. The CDR3 here is CASSQGRHSGANVLTF. The CDR3 coding sequence is TGCGCCAGCAGCCAGGGTCGACACTCTGGGGCCAACGTCCTGACTTTC.

V usage is TRBV20-1 and J usage is TRBJ2-2; 7 bases align to TRBD1. Germline assignment: CDR1 DFQATT and CDR2 SNEGSKA (reference sequence). The CDR3 covers 14 residues. V shed 4 bases and J 4 bases; nucleotides not matched to a gene: 6. CDR3 coding DNA: TGCAGTGCTAATGACAGGGCGGCCACCGGGGAGCTGTTTTTT. Its translation is CSANDRAATGELFF.

The V and J genes are TRBV7-9 and TRBJ2-7; D gene uncertain. V was trimmed by 1 base and J by 6 bases, leaving 16 bases between them. Per germline, CDR1 SEHNR and CDR2 FQNEAQ (reference sequence). The CDR3 is 15 residues long. As DNA, the CDR3 is TGTGCCAGCAGCTTAGGCTTCGAAGGGCGGCGCGAGCAGTACTTC. Amino acids: CASSLGFEGRREQYF.

In its sample, this clonotype was seen a few times. This chain joins TRBV6-4 and TRBJ2-2, with D perhaps matching TRBD2 (6 bases). Germline assignment: CDR1 MRHNA and CDR2 SNTAGT. This CDR3 has 13 amino acids. The V end was cut by 4 bases, the J end by 4 bases, with 7 bases between. The CDR3, as DNA: TGTGCCAGCAGTGCTAGCGCCACCGGGGAGCTGTTTTTT. This gives the protein CASSASATGELFF.

In this sample, this clonotype turned up a few times. The V and J genes are TRBV6-2 or TRBV6-3 and TRBJ2-5; TRBD1 aligns across 9 bases. The germline V gene encodes CDR1 MNHEY and CDR2 SVGEGT. V shed 3 bases, J shed 2 bases, and the junction held 7 bases outside the gene matches. This CDR3 is built from 16 residues. CDR3: CASSYSGTGIQETQYF. The CDR3 DNA reads TGTGCCAGCAGTTATTCCGGGACAGGGATTCAAGAGACCCAGTACTTC.

This clonotype was seen a handful of times. The V gene is TRBV29-1, the J gene TRBJ1-6; TRBD1 agrees at 8 bases. V dropped 6 bases and J dropped 9; count of bases not matched to a gene: 4. Germline CDR1 is SQVTM and CDR2 is ANQGSEA. The CDR3 is 12 amino acids. The CDR3 DNA reads as TGCAGCGTACAAGACAGGGGTTCACCCCTCCACTTT. It yields the protein CSVQDRGSPLHF.

In its sample, this clonotype was seen a few times. This sequence joins TRBV7-2 and TRBJ1-3; a weak D match, TRBD1 (6 bases). CDR1 and CDR2 (germline): SGHTA, FQGNSA. The CDR3 length is 16 residues. V dropped 3 bases and J dropped 2 bases, with 14 bases sitting between them. The CDR3, as DNA: TGTGCCAGCAGCTTTACAGGACAGCTCACTGGAAACACCATATATTTT. It specifies CASSFTGQLTGNTIYF.

This clonotype was seen many times. This rearrangement joins TRBV4-3 to TRBJ1-1; possibly TRBD1 for D (6 bases). Germline lookup yields CDR1 LGHNA and CDR2 YSLEER. Trimming took off 0 bases at V and 3 bases at J, with 8 bases between the two ends. This CDR3 has 14 amino acids. The DNA for the CDR3 is TGCGCCAGCAGCCAAGATGGGGGGCACACTGAAGCTTTCTTT. As protein: CASSQDGGHTEAFF.

V and J are TRBV28 and TRBJ2-7; 8 nucleotides agree with TRBD2. The CDR3 is 14 residues long. Germline V gives CDR1 MDHEN, CDR2 SYDVKM. V was clipped by 7 bases and J by 4 bases; unmatched bases: 9. The CDR3 DNA follows: TGTGCCAGCACCTCTTCCGGGACTAGGTACGAGCAGTACTTC. Its translation is CASTSSGTRYEQYF. Together with reference TRBV28 and TRBJ2-7, the CDR3 gives the full variable domain: DVKVTQSSRYLVKRTGEKVFLECVQDMDHENMFWYRQDPGLGLRLIYFSYDVKMKEKGDIPEGYSVSREKKERFSLILESASTNQTSMYLCASTSSGTRYEQYFGPGTRLTVT.

This clonotype appeared many times. The chain has TRBV9 and TRBJ2-3, with a tentative D call TRBD1 (6 bases). The CDR3 contains 15 residues. The germline CDR1 and CDR2 sequences are SGDLS and YYNGEE. Trimming removed 0 bases at V and 2 bases at J, with 10 bases between. The CDR3 reads CASSVAGQPTDTQYF. The CDR3 DNA follows: TGTGCCAGCAGCGTAGCCGGACAGCCCACAGATACGCAGTATTTT.